This T cell receptor beta chain originates from a study of T cells after yellow fever vaccination. Findings of the study overall: Bulk-population clonotypes that are abundant could appear as contaminants in FACS-sorted repertoires.

V was pared by 3 bases and J by 1 base, with 11 bases between. The CDR3 loop spans 15 amino acids. In germline, CDR1 is LNHDA, CDR2 SQIVND (reference sequence). TCR cDNA, made by 5'RACE template switching, carried an added universal primer site and UMIs. TCRdb reprocessed the 5' RACE reads with MiXCR, giving one entry per CDR3 protein. This sample has some 420,000 distinct CDR3 sequences, with around 19% found just once. This clonotype was seen a handful of times. Its antigen is undetermined. The source was PBMCs, collected before the yellow fever booster vaccination. The genes are TRBV19 and TRBJ2-3; D remains unclear. The source of this sequence is a man between 18 and 35 years old who received the YFV17D yellow fever vaccine. CDR3 nucleotide sequence: TGTGCCAGTAGTATCCCTAGGGCGGGCACAGATACGCAGTATTTT. Translating gives CASSIPRAGTDTQYF.